This T cell receptor beta chain is from a study of somatic mutations in cytotoxic T cells in rheumatoid arthritis. Per the germline V gene, CDR1 is MGHRA and CDR2 is YSYEKL. The CDR3 loop spans 14 amino acids. V lost 3 bases and J 8 bases, leaving 14 bases between the germline ends. The sample holds one count of this clone. Some clones are missing from TCRdb's copy, which holds only in-frame ones; the method was immunoSEQ multiplex PCR. The table has 15,000 or so clones, about 80% seen once. The receptor comes from an adult with rheumatoid arthritis. The sample consisted of CD8+ T cells sorted from blood. The chain carries TRBV4-1 and TRBJ2-1; D may be TRBD1 or TRBD2 (5 bases each). The CDR3 sequence is CASSHLTGQDEQFF. For the CDR3, the DNA is TGCGCCAGCAGCCACCTAACGGGGCAAGATGAGCAGTTCTTC.